The entry below describes one T cell receptor beta chain. The antigen is undetermined. The record originates from a study of cytomegalovirus exposure and HLA in healthy donors. Background on the study: Among the 350 to 500 donors who were genotyped, about 80% fell in the genetic ancestry cluster that is associated with self-reported Caucasian donors.

The CDR3 totals 16 residues. Per the germline V gene, CDR1 is SGHRS and CDR2 is YFSETQ. With V trimmed by 6 bases and J by 1 base, 8 bases remained unmatched. General study results and limits: In vitro assays verified that a few CMV-associated chains recognized CMV antigens specifically. According to the study, 160 or so TCR beta chains were cytomegalovirus-associated.

Primers for the PCR totalled 60 Vbeta and 13 Jbeta. TCRdb keeps only in-frame clones here, not all; method: immunoSEQ multiplex PCR. The sample lists 55,000 to 70,000 clones, 70% occurring once. The sample taken for sequencing was PBMCs. The rearrangement joins TRBV5-1 to TRBJ2-2; 8 bases fit TRBD2. This sequence originates from a woman aged 60-70 years in good health and CMV-seropositive. CDR3 DNA sequence: TGCGCCAGCACCCCCTTCGGGGGGGGGAACACCGGGGAGCTGTTTTTT. It specifies CASTPFGGGNTGELFF.